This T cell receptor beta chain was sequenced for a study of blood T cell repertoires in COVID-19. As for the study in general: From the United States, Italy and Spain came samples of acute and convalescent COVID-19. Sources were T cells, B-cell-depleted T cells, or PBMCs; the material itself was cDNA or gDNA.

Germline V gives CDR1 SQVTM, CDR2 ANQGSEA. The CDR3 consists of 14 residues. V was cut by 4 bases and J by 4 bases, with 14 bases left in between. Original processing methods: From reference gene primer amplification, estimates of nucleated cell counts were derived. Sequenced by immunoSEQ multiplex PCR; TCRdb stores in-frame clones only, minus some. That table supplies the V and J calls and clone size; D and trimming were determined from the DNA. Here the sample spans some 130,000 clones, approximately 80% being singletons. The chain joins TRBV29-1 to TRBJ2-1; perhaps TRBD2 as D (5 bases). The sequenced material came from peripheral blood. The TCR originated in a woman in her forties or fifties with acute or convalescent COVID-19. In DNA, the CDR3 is TGCAGCGTTGCACCGAAGGGAGCGTACAATGAGCAGTTCTTC. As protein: CSVAPKGAYNEQFF.